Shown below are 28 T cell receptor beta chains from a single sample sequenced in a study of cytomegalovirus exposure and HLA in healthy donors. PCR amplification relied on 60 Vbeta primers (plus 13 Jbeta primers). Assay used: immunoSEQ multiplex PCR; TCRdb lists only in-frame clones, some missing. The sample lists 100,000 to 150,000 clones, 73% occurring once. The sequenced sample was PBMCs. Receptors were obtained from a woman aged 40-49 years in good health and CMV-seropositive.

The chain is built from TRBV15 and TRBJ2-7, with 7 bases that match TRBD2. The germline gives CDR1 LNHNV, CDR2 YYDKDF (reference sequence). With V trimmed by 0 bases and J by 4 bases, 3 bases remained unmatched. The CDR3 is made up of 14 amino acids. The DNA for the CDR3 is TGTGCCACCAGCAGAGACCCCGGGAGGTACGAGCAGTACTTC. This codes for CATSRDPGRYEQYF.

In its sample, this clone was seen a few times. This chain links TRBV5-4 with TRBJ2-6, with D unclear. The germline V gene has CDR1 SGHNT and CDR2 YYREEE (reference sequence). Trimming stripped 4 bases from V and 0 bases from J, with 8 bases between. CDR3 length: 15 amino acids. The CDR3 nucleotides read TGTGCCAGCAGCCTGCTAAGCTCTGGGGCCAACGTCCTGACTTTC. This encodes CASSLLSSGANVLTF. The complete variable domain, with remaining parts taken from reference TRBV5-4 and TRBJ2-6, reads ETGVTQSPTHLIKTRGQQVTLRCSSQSGHNTVSWYQQALGQGPQFIFQYYREEENGRGNFPPRFSGLQFPNYSSELNVNALELDDSALYLCASSLLSSGANVLTFGAGSRLTVL.

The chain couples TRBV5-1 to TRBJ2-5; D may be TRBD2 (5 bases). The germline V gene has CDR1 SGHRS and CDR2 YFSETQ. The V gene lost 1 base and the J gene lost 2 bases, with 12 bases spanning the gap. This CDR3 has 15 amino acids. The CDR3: CASSLRVSGQETQYF. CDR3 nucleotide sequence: TGCGCCAGCAGCTTGCGGGTGTCGGGGCAAGAGACCCAGTACTTC.

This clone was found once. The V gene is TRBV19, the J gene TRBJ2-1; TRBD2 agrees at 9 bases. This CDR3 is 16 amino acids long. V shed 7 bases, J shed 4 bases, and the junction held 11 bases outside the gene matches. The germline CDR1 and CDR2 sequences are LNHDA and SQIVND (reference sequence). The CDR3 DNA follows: TGTGCCAGTAAGGCGGGGGGGCCACCACAATACAATGAGCAGTTCTTC. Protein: CASKAGGPPQYNEQFF.

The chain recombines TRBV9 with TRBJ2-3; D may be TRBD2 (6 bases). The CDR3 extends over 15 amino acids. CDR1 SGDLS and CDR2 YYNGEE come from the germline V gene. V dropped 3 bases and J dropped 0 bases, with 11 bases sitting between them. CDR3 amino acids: CASSDLALSTDTQYF. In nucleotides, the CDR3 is TGTGCCAGCAGCGACCTAGCGTTGAGCACAGATACGCAGTATTTT.

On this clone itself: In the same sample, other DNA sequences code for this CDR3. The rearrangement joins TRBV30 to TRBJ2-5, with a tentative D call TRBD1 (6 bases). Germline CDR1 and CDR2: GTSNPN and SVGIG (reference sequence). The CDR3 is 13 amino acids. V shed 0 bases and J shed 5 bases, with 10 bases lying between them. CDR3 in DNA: TGTGCCTGGAGTGTAACAGGGATCGAGACCCAGTACTTC. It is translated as CAWSVTGIETQYF.

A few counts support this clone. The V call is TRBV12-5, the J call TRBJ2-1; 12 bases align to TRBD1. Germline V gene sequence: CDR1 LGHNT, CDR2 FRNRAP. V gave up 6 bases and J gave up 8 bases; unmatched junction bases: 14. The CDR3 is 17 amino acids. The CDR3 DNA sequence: TGTGCTAGTGGCAAGATCCGGGGGACAGGGGGCAGCTATGAGCAGTTCTTC. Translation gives CASGKIRGTGGSYEQFF.

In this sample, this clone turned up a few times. The CDR3 reads CASSFGQGNTEAFF. CDR3 DNA: TGTGCCAGCAGTTTCGGACAGGGGAACACTGAAGCTTTCTTT. This chain links TRBV28 with TRBJ1-1, with TRBD1 identical over 8 bases. The CDR3 runs 14 residues. Germline lookup yields CDR1 MDHEN and CDR2 SYDVKM. With 3 bases clipped from V and 1 base from J, the junction kept 1 base outside the gene matches.

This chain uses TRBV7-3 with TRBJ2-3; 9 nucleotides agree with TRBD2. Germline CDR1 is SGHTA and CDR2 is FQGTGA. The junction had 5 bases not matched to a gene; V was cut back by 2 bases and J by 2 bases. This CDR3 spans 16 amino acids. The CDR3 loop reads CASSLGGGGVTDTQYF. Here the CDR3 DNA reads TGTGCCAGCAGCTTAGGTGGCGGGGGGGTCACAGATACGCAGTATTTT.

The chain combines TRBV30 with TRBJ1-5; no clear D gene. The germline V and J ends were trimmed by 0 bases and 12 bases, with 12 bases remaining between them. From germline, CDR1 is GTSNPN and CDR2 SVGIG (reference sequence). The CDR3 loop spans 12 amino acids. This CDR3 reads CAWSVGSMGQHF. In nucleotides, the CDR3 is TGTGCCTGGAGTGTGGGCTCTATGGGCCAGCATTTT.

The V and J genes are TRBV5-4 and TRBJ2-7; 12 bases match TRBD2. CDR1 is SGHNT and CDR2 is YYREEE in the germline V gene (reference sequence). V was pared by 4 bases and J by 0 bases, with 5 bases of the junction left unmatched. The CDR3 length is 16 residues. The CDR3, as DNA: TGTGCCAGCAGCCTAGGGACTAGCGGGTCCTCCTACGAGCAGTACTTC. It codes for CASSLGTSGSSYEQYF.

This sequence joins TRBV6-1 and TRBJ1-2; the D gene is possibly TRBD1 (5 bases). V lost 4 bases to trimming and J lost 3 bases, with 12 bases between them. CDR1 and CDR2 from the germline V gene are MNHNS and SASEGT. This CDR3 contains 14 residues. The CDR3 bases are TGTGCCAGCAGTGTAAGGGGCGCAGACTATGGCTACACCTTC. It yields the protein CASSVRGADYGYTF.

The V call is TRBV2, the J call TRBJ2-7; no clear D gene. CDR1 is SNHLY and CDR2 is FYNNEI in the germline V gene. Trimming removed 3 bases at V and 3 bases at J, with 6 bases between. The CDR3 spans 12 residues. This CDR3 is CASSEAFYEQYF. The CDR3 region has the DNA TGTGCCAGCAGTGAGGCCTTCTACGAGCAGTACTTC.

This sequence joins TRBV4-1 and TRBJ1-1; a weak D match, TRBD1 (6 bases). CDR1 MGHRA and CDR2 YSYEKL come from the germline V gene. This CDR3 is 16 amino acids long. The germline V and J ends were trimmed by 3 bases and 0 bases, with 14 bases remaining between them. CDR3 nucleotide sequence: TGCGCCAGCAGCCACCGAGGGGGAGGGATGAACACTGAAGCTTTCTTT. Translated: CASSHRGGGMNTEAFF.

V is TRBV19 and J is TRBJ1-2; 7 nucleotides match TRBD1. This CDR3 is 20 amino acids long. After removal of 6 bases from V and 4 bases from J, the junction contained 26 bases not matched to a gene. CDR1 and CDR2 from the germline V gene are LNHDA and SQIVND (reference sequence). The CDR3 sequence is CASSKVLASTGDLIGYGYTF. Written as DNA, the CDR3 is TGTGCCAGTAGCAAAGTCCTCGCTTCAACAGGGGACTTAATCGGCTATGGCTACACCTTC.

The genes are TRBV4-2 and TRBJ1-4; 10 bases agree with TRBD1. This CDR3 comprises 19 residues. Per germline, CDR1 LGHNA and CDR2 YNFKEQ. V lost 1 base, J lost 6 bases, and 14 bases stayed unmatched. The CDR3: CASSQASGTGTGVDEKLFF. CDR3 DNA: TGTGCCAGCAGCCAAGCTTCCGGGACAGGGACAGGGGTAGATGAAAAACTGTTTTTT.

This CDR3 reads CASSYSQQPYNEQFF. CDR3 sequence (DNA): TGTGCCAGCAGTTACTCACAGCAACCCTACAATGAGCAGTTCTTC. The gene calls are TRBV6-6 and TRBJ2-1; no definite D call. The CDR3 is 15 residues long. Germline loops: CDR1 MNHNY, CDR2 SVGAGI (reference sequence). V dropped 0 bases and J dropped 2 bases, with 8 bases sitting between them.

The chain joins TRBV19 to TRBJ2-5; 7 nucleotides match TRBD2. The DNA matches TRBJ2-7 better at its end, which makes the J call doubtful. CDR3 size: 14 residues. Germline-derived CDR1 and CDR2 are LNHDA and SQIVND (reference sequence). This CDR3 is CASSSRGGSYEQYF. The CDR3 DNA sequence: TGTGCCAGTAGTAGTCGCGGGGGATCCTACGAGCAGTACTTC.

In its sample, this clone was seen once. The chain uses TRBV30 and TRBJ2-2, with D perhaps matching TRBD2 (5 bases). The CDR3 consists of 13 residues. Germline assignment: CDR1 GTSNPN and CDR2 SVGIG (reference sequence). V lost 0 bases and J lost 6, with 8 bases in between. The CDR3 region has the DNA TGTGCCTGGAGTGTGGAGGTCCCCGGGGAGCTGTTTTTT. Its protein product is CAWSVEVPGELFF.

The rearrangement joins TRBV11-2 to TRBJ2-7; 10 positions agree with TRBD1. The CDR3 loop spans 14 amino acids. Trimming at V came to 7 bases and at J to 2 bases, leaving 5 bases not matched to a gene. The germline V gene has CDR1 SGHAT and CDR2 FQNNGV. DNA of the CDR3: TGTGCCAGCACCAGGACAGGGGGAACCTACGAGCAGTACTTC. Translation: CASTRTGGTYEQYF.

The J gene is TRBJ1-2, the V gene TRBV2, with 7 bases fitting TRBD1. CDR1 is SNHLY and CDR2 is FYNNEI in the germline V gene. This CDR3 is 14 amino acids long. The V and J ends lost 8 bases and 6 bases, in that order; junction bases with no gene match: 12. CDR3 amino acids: CASDPDREGNGYTF. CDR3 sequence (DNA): TGTGCCAGCGATCCCGACAGGGAAGGAAATGGCTACACCTTC.

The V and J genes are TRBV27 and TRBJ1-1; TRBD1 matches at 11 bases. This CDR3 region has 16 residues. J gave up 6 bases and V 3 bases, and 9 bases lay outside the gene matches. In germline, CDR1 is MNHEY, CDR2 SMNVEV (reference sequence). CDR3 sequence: CASSFRTGGVISEAFF. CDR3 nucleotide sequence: TGTGCCAGCAGTTTCCGGACAGGGGGCGTCATATCTGAAGCTTTCTTT.

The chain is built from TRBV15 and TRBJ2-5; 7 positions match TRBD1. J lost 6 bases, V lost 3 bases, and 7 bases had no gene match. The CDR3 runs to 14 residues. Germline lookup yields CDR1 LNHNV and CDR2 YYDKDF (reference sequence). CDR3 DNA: TGTGCCACCAGCAGCGTACAGGGGAGCAAGACCCAGTACTTC. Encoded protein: CATSSVQGSKTQYF.

The CDR3: CASALGQGYTDTQYF. The DNA for the CDR3 is TGTGCTAGTGCCCTGGGACAGGGGTACACAGATACGCAGTATTTT. J is TRBJ2-3 and V is TRBV12-5; 10 bases fit TRBD1. Germline CDR1 reads LGHNT; CDR2 reads FRNRAP. Trimming removed 7 bases from V and 2 bases from J; junction bases left unmatched: 6. There are 15 residues in the CDR3.

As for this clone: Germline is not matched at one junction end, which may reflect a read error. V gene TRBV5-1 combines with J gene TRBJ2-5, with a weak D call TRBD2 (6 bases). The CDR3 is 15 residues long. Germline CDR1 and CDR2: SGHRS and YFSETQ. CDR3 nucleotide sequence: TGTGCCAGCAGCTCGGCGGGGCAGTTCCAAGAGACCCAGTACTTC. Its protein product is CASSSAGQFQETQYF.

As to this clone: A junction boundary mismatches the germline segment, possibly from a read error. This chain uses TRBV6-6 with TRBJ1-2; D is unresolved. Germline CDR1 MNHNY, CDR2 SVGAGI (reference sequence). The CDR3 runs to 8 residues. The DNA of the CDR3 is TGTGCCAGTCCAGGAGGCCTTTTT. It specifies CASPGGLF.

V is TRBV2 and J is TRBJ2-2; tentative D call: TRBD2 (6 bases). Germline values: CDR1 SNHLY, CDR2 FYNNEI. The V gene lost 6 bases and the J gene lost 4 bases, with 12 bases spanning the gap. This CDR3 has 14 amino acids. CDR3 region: CASRGGPFTGELFF. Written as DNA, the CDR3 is TGTGCCAGCAGGGGGGGACCTTTCACCGGGGAGCTGTTTTTT.

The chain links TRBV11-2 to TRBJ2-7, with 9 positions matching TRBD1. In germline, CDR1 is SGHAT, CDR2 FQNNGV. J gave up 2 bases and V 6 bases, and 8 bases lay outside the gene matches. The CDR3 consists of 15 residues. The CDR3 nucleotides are TGTGCCAGCAGGTGGACAGGGGCCCTGCCCTACGAGCAGTACTTC. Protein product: CASRWTGALPYEQYF.